The rows below give T cell receptor beta chains drawn from one sample of a study of technical replicates of blood from a few donors. The table came from immunoSEQ multiplex PCR; TCRdb's copy has only in-frame clones and leaves some out. Seen here are 100,000 or so clones, almost 97% observed once, and the top ten hold about 0.39%. The sequencing input was T cells isolated from PBMCs. These receptors all stem from a human donor in good health. Both conserved end residues are part of each CDR3. The order of the fields is J gene, clone size, V gene, D gene, CDR3 DNA, CDR3 protein. A D gene is named only where the DNA matches it firmly. The listing skips clone size in some rows; elsewhere it reads once, few, many or a size class.

J gene: TRBJ2-3
clone size: .
V gene: TRBV4-1
D gene: TRBD2
CDR3 DNA: TGCGCCAGCAGCCAATTCTTAGCGGGAGGGTCCCTAGATACGCAGTATTTT
CDR3 protein: CASSQFLAGGSLDTQYF

J gene: TRBJ1-1
clone size: .
V gene: TRBV7-8
D gene: .
CDR3 DNA: TGTGCCAGCAGCTTAGGCGTCCGGGGGAACACTGAAGCTTTCTTT
CDR3 protein: CASSLGVRGNTEAFF

J gene: TRBJ2-7
clone size: .
V gene: TRBV9
D gene: TRBD2
CDR3 DNA: TGTGCCAGCAGCGTAGAAAGCGGGAGGGCCTACGAGCAGTACTTC
CDR3 protein: CASSVESGRAYEQYF

J gene: TRBJ2-1
clone size: .
V gene: TRBV5-4
D gene: .
CDR3 DNA: TGTGCCAGCAGCTTGGGGGGGCTGAGCTCCTACAATGAGCAGTTCTTC
CDR3 protein: CASSLGGLSSYNEQFF

J gene: TRBJ2-3
clone size: .
V gene: TRBV6-5
D gene: TRBD2
CDR3 DNA: TGTGCCAGCAGCCCCCTAGCGGCCACAGATACGCAGTATTTT
CDR3 protein: CASSPLAATDTQYF

J gene: TRBJ1-1
clone size: .
V gene: TRBV6-1
D gene: .
CDR3 DNA: TGTGCCAGCAGTGAAGAGGGGGATGCTTTCTTT
CDR3 protein: CASSEEGDAFF

J gene: TRBJ2-5
clone size: .
V gene: TRBV2
D gene: TRBD1
CDR3 DNA: TGTGCCAGCAGTGAACGCGCTACGGTCGGCCAGGGGGCGAGAACCCAGTACTTC
CDR3 protein: CASSERATVGQGARTQYF

J gene: TRBJ2-1
clone size: .
V gene: TRBV9
D gene: .
CDR3 DNA: TGTGCCAGCAGCCCGTCCGGGAGTGGGAATGAGCAGTTCTTC
CDR3 protein: CASSPSGSGNEQFF

J gene: TRBJ2-7
clone size: .
V gene: TRBV4-1
D gene: TRBD2
CDR3 DNA: TGCGCCAGCAGCCAAGGACTAGCGGGAGGCTACGAGCAGTACTTC
CDR3 protein: CASSQGLAGGYEQYF

J gene: TRBJ2-2
clone size: .
V gene: TRBV11-3
D gene: .
CDR3 DNA: TGTGCCAGCAGCTTCTGGTGGAGCTCCACGGACACCGGGGAGCTGTTTTTT
CDR3 protein: CASSFWWSSTDTGELFF

J gene: TRBJ1-3
clone size: .
V gene: TRBV27
D gene: .
CDR3 DNA: TGTGCCAGCAGTTTATCCCCAAACTCTGGAAACACCATATATTTT
CDR3 protein: CASSLSPNSGNTIYF

J gene: TRBJ2-3
clone size: .
V gene: TRBV10-3
D gene: .
CDR3 DNA: TGTGCCATCAGTGAGTCCGGGAAACCAGTCACAGATACGCAGTATTTT
CDR3 protein: CAISESGKPVTDTQYF

J gene: TRBJ2-7
clone size: .
V gene: TRBV7-9
D gene: TRBD2
CDR3 DNA: TGTGCCAGCAGCTCCTGGCGGGAGGGTCTCTACGAGCAGTACTTC
CDR3 protein: CASSSWREGLYEQYF

J gene: TRBJ2-5
clone size: .
V gene: TRBV28
D gene: TRBD1
CDR3 DNA: TGTGCCAGCAGTCCTGAGTGGGACAGGGGGCAAGAGACCCAGTACTTC
CDR3 protein: CASSPEWDRGQETQYF

J gene: TRBJ2-1
clone size: .
V gene: TRBV4-1
D gene: TRBD2
CDR3 DNA: TGCGCCAGCAGCCCTACTAGCGGGAGGGGTAATGAGCAGTTCTTC
CDR3 protein: CASSPTSGRGNEQFF

J gene: TRBJ2-1
clone size: .
V gene: TRBV4-2
D gene: TRBD1
CDR3 DNA: TGTGCCAGCAGCCAAGTGGGGACAGGGGGCCTAAACAATGAGCAGTTCTTC
CDR3 protein: CASSQVGTGGLNNEQFF

J gene: TRBJ1-3
clone size: .
V gene: TRBV19
D gene: .
CDR3 DNA: TGTGCCAGTTCATTACCTTTAGGACACCTCTCTGGAAACACCATATATTTT
CDR3 protein: CASSLPLGHLSGNTIYF

J gene: TRBJ2-1
clone size: .
V gene: TRBV9
D gene: TRBD2
CDR3 DNA: TGTGCCAGCAGCGGGGGGACTAGCGGCTACAATGAGCAGTTCTTC
CDR3 protein: CASSGGTSGYNEQFF

J gene: TRBJ1-2
clone size: .
V gene: TRBV7-2
D gene: TRBD1
CDR3 DNA: TGTGCCAGCAGCTTATACCGGGACAGGGCTTTAGAAGGCTACACCTTC
CDR3 protein: CASSLYRDRALEGYTF

J gene: TRBJ2-7
clone size: .
V gene: TRBV9
D gene: .
CDR3 DNA: TGTGCCAGCAGCTCCTCGACAGGGAGGTCCTACGAGCAGTACTTC
CDR3 protein: CASSSSTGRSYEQYF

J gene: TRBJ2-1
clone size: .
V gene: TRBV11-2
D gene: .
CDR3 DNA: TGTGCCAGCAGCTTAGAACCCAGCTCCTACAATGAGCAGTTCTTC
CDR3 protein: CASSLEPSSYNEQFF

J gene: TRBJ2-7
clone size: .
V gene: TRBV10-1
D gene: .
CDR3 DNA: TGCGCCAGCAGCCCGCTTGGCGGTCCCTACGAGCAGTACTTC
CDR3 protein: CASSPLGGPYEQYF

J gene: TRBJ2-2
clone size: .
V gene: TRBV28
D gene: .
CDR3 DNA: TGTGCCAGCAGCGGAGGGCCAGTCGGGGAGCTGTTTTTT
CDR3 protein: CASSGGPVGELFF

J gene: TRBJ1-5
clone size: .
V gene: TRBV7-9
D gene: .
CDR3 DNA: TGTGCCAGCAGCTTTGGCCAGCCCCCTAGGCCCCAGCATTTT
CDR3 protein: CASSFGQPPRPQHF

J gene: TRBJ2-5
clone size: .
V gene: TRBV19
D gene: TRBD2
CDR3 DNA: TGTGCCAGTAGTATAAGCGGGGGAGAGACCCAGTACTTC
CDR3 protein: CASSISGGETQYF

J gene: TRBJ1-5
clone size: .
V gene: TRBV9
D gene: TRBD1
CDR3 DNA: TGTGCCAGCAGCTCCACAGGGGGGTCCGAAAGGCCCCAGCATTTT
CDR3 protein: CASSSTGGSERPQHF

J gene: TRBJ1-1
clone size: .
V gene: TRBV4-1
D gene: TRBD1
CDR3 DNA: TGCGCCAGCAGAAGAGACAGGGAAACGAACACTGAAGCTTTCTTT
CDR3 protein: CASRRDRETNTEAFF

J gene: TRBJ1-1
clone size: .
V gene: TRBV14
D gene: .
CDR3 DNA: TGTGCCAGCAGCCCCAGGACACTGAACACTGAAGCTTTCTTT
CDR3 protein: CASSPRTLNTEAFF

J gene: TRBJ2-1
clone size: .
V gene: TRBV29-1
D gene: TRBD2
CDR3 DNA: TGCAGCGTTGCGGGAGGGTCCTACAATGAGCAGTTCTTC
CDR3 protein: CSVAGGSYNEQFF

J gene: TRBJ2-1
clone size: .
V gene: TRBV27
D gene: .
CDR3 DNA: TGTGCCAGCAGTTTATTTATGGGACTTGACTCCTACAATGAGCAGTTCTTC
CDR3 protein: CASSLFMGLDSYNEQFF

J gene: TRBJ2-3
clone size: .
V gene: TRBV7-2
D gene: TRBD2
CDR3 DNA: TGTGCCAGCAGCTTAGAAGCGGGAAGAGATACGCAGTATTTT
CDR3 protein: CASSLEAGRDTQYF

J gene: TRBJ2-6
clone size: .
V gene: TRBV5-4
D gene: .
CDR3 DNA: TGTGCCAGCAGCTTGGAAGGGGCGCAGGGGGCCAACGTCCTGACTTTC
CDR3 protein: CASSLEGAQGANVLTF

J gene: TRBJ2-3
clone size: .
V gene: TRBV10-3
D gene: TRBD2
CDR3 DNA: TGTGCCATCAGTGGGACTAGCGGGGATTCTAGCACAGATACGCAGTATTTT
CDR3 protein: CAISGTSGDSSTDTQYF

J gene: TRBJ2-1
clone size: .
V gene: TRBV10-2
D gene: TRBD2
CDR3 DNA: TGCGCCAGCGCTAGCGGGAGCGGAAATGAGCAGTTCTTC
CDR3 protein: CASASGSGNEQFF

J gene: TRBJ2-7
clone size: once
V gene: TRBV7-3
D gene: .
CDR3 DNA: TGTGCCAGCAGCGCCGAACTAGGTGGCGAGCAGTACTTC
CDR3 protein: CASSAELGGEQYF

J gene: TRBJ2-1
clone size: .
V gene: TRBV27
D gene: .
CDR3 DNA: TGTGCCAGCTGGGCCGTCTACAATGAGCAGTTCTTC
CDR3 protein: CASWAVYNEQFF

J gene: TRBJ2-1
clone size: .
V gene: TRBV4-3
D gene: TRBD2
CDR3 DNA: TGCGCCAGCAGCCAAGGACTAGCGGTCTACAATGAGCAGTTCTTC
CDR3 protein: CASSQGLAVYNEQFF

J gene: TRBJ1-1
clone size: .
V gene: TRBV10-3
D gene: .
CDR3 DNA: TGTGCCATCAGTGTTGAGGGCTGGGGCACTGAAGCTTTCTTT
CDR3 protein: CAISVEGWGTEAFF

J gene: TRBJ2-7
clone size: .
V gene: TRBV4-2
D gene: .
CDR3 DNA: TGTGCCAGCAGCCAAGACAACACAGGTTCCTACGAGCAGTACTTC
CDR3 protein: CASSQDNTGSYEQYF

J gene: TRBJ2-5
clone size: .
V gene: TRBV6-5
D gene: .
CDR3 DNA: TGTGCCAGCAGTTACTCGAGAGAGACCCAGTACTTC
CDR3 protein: CASSYSRETQYF

J gene: TRBJ2-7
clone size: once
V gene: TRBV6-5
D gene: TRBD1
CDR3 DNA: TGTGCCAGCAGTCGGGACAGAACGTTTTGCCGGTTC
CDR3 protein: CASSRDRTFCRF

J gene: TRBJ2-7
clone size: .
V gene: TRBV9
D gene: .
CDR3 DNA: TGTGCCAGCAGCGAGGGTCTGGGAGCGGCCTACGAGCAGTACTTC
CDR3 protein: CASSEGLGAAYEQYF

J gene: TRBJ2-2
clone size: .
V gene: TRBV19
D gene: .
CDR3 DNA: TGTGCCAGTAGTTGGACAACCACCGGGGAGCTGTTTTTT
CDR3 protein: CASSWTTTGELFF

J gene: TRBJ2-1
clone size: .
V gene: TRBV19
D gene: TRBD2
CDR3 DNA: TGTGCCAGTAGTATACCAGCGGGAGGGGGCAGTGAGCAGTTCTTC
CDR3 protein: CASSIPAGGGSEQFF

J gene: TRBJ2-7
clone size: .
V gene: TRBV30
D gene: .
CDR3 DNA: TGTGCCTGGAGCCTCTACAGGGAAGCGGAGTACTTC
CDR3 protein: CAWSLYREAEYF

J gene: TRBJ1-1
clone size: .
V gene: TRBV5-6
D gene: TRBD1
CDR3 DNA: TGTGCCAGCAGCCCGAAAGAGGACAGGGGGCGCAACACTGAAGCTTTCTTT
CDR3 protein: CASSPKEDRGRNTEAFF

J gene: TRBJ2-5
clone size: .
V gene: TRBV19
D gene: .
CDR3 DNA: TGTGCCAGTAGTATAGATCGGAGAGAGACCCAGTACTTC
CDR3 protein: CASSIDRRETQYF

J gene: TRBJ1-4
clone size: .
V gene: TRBV28
D gene: TRBD1
CDR3 DNA: TGTGCCACTGCAGGGGACAGAGAAAAACTGTTTTTT
CDR3 protein: CATAGDREKLFF

J gene: TRBJ2-7
clone size: .
V gene: TRBV4-2
D gene: TRBD2
CDR3 DNA: TGTGCCAGCAGCCAAGCGGGACTAGTAACTTACGAGCAGTACTTC
CDR3 protein: CASSQAGLVTYEQYF

J gene: TRBJ1-1
clone size: .
V gene: TRBV25-1
D gene: TRBD1
CDR3 DNA: TGTGCCAGCAGTGAATATGGGGCAGGGGGGCACACTGAAGCTTTCTTT
CDR3 protein: CASSEYGAGGHTEAFF

J gene: TRBJ1-1
clone size: few
V gene: TRBV7-3
D gene: .
CDR3 DNA: TGTGCCAGCAGCTTAGAGGAGGGCACTGAAGCTTTCTTT
CDR3 protein: CASSLEEGTEAFF

J gene: TRBJ1-5
clone size: .
V gene: TRBV4-3
D gene: .
CDR3 DNA: TGCGCCAGCAGCCAAGATTACAATAGCAATCAGCCCCAGCATTTT
CDR3 protein: CASSQDYNSNQPQHF

J gene: TRBJ2-1
clone size: .
V gene: TRBV4-2
D gene: .
CDR3 DNA: TGTGCCAGCAGCCATCGGGGAATTGGAAATGAGCAGTTCTTC
CDR3 protein: CASSHRGIGNEQFF